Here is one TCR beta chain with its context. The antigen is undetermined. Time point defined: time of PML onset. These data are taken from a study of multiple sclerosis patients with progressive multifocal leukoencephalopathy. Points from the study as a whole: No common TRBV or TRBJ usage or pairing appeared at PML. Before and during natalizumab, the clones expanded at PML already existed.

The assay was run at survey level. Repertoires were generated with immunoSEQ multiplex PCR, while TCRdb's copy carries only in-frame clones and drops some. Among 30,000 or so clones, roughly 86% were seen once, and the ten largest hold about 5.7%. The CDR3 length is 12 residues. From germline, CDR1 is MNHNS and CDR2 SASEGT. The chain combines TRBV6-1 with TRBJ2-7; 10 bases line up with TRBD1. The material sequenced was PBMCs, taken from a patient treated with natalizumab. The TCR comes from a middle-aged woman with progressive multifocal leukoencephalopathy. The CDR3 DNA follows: TGTACCTCCGGGACAGGGGTGGGCGAGCAGTACTTC. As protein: CTSGTGVGEQYF.